Below, 28 T cell receptor beta chains from the same sample are listed, as sequenced in a study of blood T cell repertoires in COVID-19. TCRdb's table, derived via immunoSEQ multiplex PCR, lists solely in-frame clones and lacks some. The repertoire has approximately 180,000 clones, around nine tenths of them found once; the top ten carry around 5.8%. Sample: peripheral blood. The source is a middle-aged man with active or convalescent COVID-19.

The chain carries TRBV2 and TRBJ1-6; the D gene is possibly TRBD1 (5 bases). Trimming cost V 7 bases and J 5 bases, with 15 bases left between them. There are 15 residues in the CDR3. The germline V gene has CDR1 SNHLY and CDR2 FYNNEI. The CDR3, as DNA: TGTGCCAGCAAAGTCGAAGACAGAGATAATTCACCCCTCCACTTT. This sequence encodes CASKVEDRDNSPLHF. The whole variable domain, filled in from reference TRBV2 and TRBJ1-6, reads EPEVTQTPSHQVTQMGQEVILRCVPISNHLYFYWYRQILGQKVEFLVSFYNNEISEKSEIFDDQFSVERPDGSNFTLKIRSTKLEDSAMYFCASKVEDRDNSPLHFGNGTRLTVT.

This rearrangement joins TRBV4-1 to TRBJ2-5; no definite D call. Germline CDR1 MGHRA, CDR2 YSYEKL. This CDR3 spans 13 amino acids. V dropped 1 base and J dropped 3 bases, with 6 bases sitting between them. The CDR3 protein is CASSQAFEETQYF. Here the CDR3 DNA reads TGCGCCAGCAGCCAAGCCTTCGAAGAGACCCAGTACTTC.

V usage is TRBV19 and J usage is TRBJ1-5; D is uncertain. V shed 0 bases and J shed 6 bases, with 15 bases lying between them. Germline CDR1 LNHDA, CDR2 SQIVND (reference sequence). The CDR3 is 16 amino acids. As DNA, the CDR3 is TGTGCCAGTAGTATAGAAGTAAATACATTAAGTCAGCCCCAGCATTTT. Residues: CASSIEVNTLSQPQHF.

The sample holds one count of this clone. The J gene is TRBJ1-5, the V gene TRBV15; a possible D gene is TRBD1 (5 bases). Trimming pared 4 bases from V and 2 bases from J, leaving 9 bases between. Germline V gives CDR1 LNHNV, CDR2 YYDKDF (reference sequence). This CDR3 is 14 amino acids long. The CDR3 reads CATSIQGGNQPQHF. CDR3 in DNA: TGTGCCACCAGCATCCAAGGGGGCAATCAGCCCCAGCATTTT.

The chain couples TRBV7-2 to TRBJ2-1, with D possibly matching TRBD1 (6 bases). Germline V gene lookup returns CDR1 SGHTA and CDR2 FQGNSA. The CDR3 length is 14 residues. V shed 5 bases and J shed 8 bases, with 16 bases lying between them. CDR3 DNA sequence: TGTGCCAGCAGCCCAACACTCCAGGGGTATGAGCAGTTCTTC. Protein: CASSPTLQGYEQFF.

The genes are TRBV27 and TRBJ2-1; the match to TRBD1 covers 9 bases. The CDR3 consists of 15 residues. Germline V gene data show CDR1 as MNHEY and CDR2 as SMNVEV (reference sequence). V lost 5 bases and J lost 4; bases outside the gene matches: 6. The CDR3 spells CASSGSGTGYNEQFF. CDR3 DNA: TGTGCCAGCAGTGGATCCGGGACAGGGTACAATGAGCAGTTCTTC.

This sequence joins TRBV2 and TRBJ2-6, with TRBD1 matching over 8 bases. With 8 bases clipped from V and 0 bases from J, the junction kept 9 bases outside the gene matches. Germline V lookup: CDR1 SNHLY, CDR2 FYNNEI. CDR3 length equals 17 residues. CDR3 DNA sequence: TGTGCCAGCCGACGAGGGACAGGCTACTCTGGGGCCAACGTCCTGACTTTC. The encoded protein is CASRRGTGYSGANVLTF.

The gene calls are TRBV5-4 and TRBJ2-1, with 8 positions matching TRBD2. The CDR3 consists of 16 residues. The germline V gene has CDR1 SGHNT and CDR2 YYREEE (reference sequence). V trimming: 4 bases; J trimming: 0 bases; junction bases outside the gene matches: 6. The CDR3: CASSPSLADSYNEQFF. The CDR3 DNA sequence: TGTGCCAGCAGCCCCTCACTAGCGGACTCCTACAATGAGCAGTTCTTC.

CDR3 bases: TGTGCCAGCAGCTCTCCCGGGGTTGGTGAAGCTTTCTTT. This gives the protein CASSSPGVGEAFF. The chain uses TRBV7-2 and TRBJ1-1; D remains unclear. Trimming removed 4 bases from V and 7 bases from J, with 13 bases in between. The CDR3 sequence is 13 residues long. Germline V CDR1 and CDR2: SGHTA, FQGNSA.

The CDR3 loop reads CASSKASGSGSYNEQFF. The CDR3 DNA sequence: TGTGCCAGCAGTAAGGCTAGCGGGAGTGGCTCCTACAATGAGCAGTTCTTC. The V and J genes are TRBV25-1 and TRBJ2-1; 10 bases fit TRBD2. V was clipped by 5 bases and J by 0 bases; unmatched bases: 7. Germline V lookup: CDR1 MGHDK, CDR2 SYGVNS. The CDR3 has 17 residues.

The rearrangement joins TRBV6-5 to TRBJ2-1, with a tentative D call TRBD2 (6 bases). The CDR3 has 13 residues. The V end was cut by 4 bases, the J end by 10 bases, with 14 bases between. Germline values: CDR1 MNHEY, CDR2 SVGAGI. Here the CDR3 DNA reads TGTGCCAGCAGTTTCCATCGGGACTGGGAGCAGTTCTTC. This gives the protein CASSFHRDWEQFF.

The chain employs TRBV11-3 and TRBJ1-3; D ambiguous. The CDR3 loop spans 15 amino acids. Germline V gene data show CDR1 as SGHNT and CDR2 as YENEEA. V lost 2 bases to trimming and J lost 2 bases, with 10 bases between them. The CDR3 DNA sequence: TGTGCCAGCAGCTTACATAGCGCTACTGGAAACACCATATATTTT. Its translation is CASSLHSATGNTIYF.

This sequence joins TRBV5-4 and TRBJ2-5, with 7 bases aligning to TRBD2. The germline CDR1 and CDR2 sequences are SGHNT and YYREEE (reference sequence). J was trimmed by 2 bases and V by 5 bases; bases with no gene match: 6. This CDR3 is 14 amino acids long. The CDR3: CASRPEAGQETQYF. In DNA form, the CDR3 reads TGTGCCAGCAGACCAGAAGCGGGGCAAGAGACCCAGTACTTC.

This clone was counted a single time. The chain couples TRBV6-4 to TRBJ1-2; 10 bases line up with TRBD1. V gave up 6 bases and J gave up 4 bases; unmatched junction bases: 5. The CDR3 is 14 amino acids. Germline V lookup: CDR1 MRHNA, CDR2 SNTAGT. CDR3: CASRGQGGIYGYTF. CDR3 in DNA: TGTGCCAGCAGAGGACAGGGGGGCATCTATGGCTACACCTTC.

The chain combines TRBV6-5 with TRBJ2-1; 11 nucleotides line up with TRBD2. The length of the CDR3 is 15 residues. The germline V gene has CDR1 MNHEY and CDR2 SVGAGI. V trimming: 7 bases; J trimming: 8 bases; junction bases outside the gene matches: 10. The chain's CDR3 is CASTKLAGVKDEQFF. DNA of the CDR3: TGTGCCAGCACTAAACTAGCGGGAGTTAAGGATGAGCAGTTCTTC.

J is TRBJ2-7 and V is TRBV10-3; 7 bases map to TRBD1. The CDR3 spans 14 residues. CDR1 is ENHRY, CDR2 SYGVKD, per germline. V lost 2 bases, J lost 0 bases, and 1 base stayed unmatched. The CDR3 sequence: CAISERDSSYEQYF. For the CDR3, the DNA is TGTGCCATCAGTGAGCGGGACAGCTCCTACGAGCAGTACTTC.

V usage is TRBV18 and J usage is TRBJ1-6; TRBD1 might be the D (6 bases). V lost 3 bases and J lost 14, with 26 bases in between. The CDR3 runs 17 residues. The V gene's germline CDR1 is KGHSH and CDR2 LQKENI. The DNA for the CDR3 is TGTGCCAGCTCACCTCTCGGGGGGCGCCCCCTTGTTTTTTCCCTCCACTTT. It specifies CASSPLGGRPLVFSLHF.

V usage is TRBV5-4 and J usage is TRBJ1-1; 8 bases are a match to TRBD1. Germline lookup yields CDR1 SGHNT and CDR2 YYREEE (reference sequence). The CDR3 covers 12 residues. V gave up 3 bases and J gave up 8 bases; unmatched junction bases: 3. This CDR3 is CASSSDRGEAFF. The CDR3 DNA reads TGTGCCAGCAGCTCCGACAGGGGCGAAGCTTTCTTT.

This sequence joins TRBV27 and TRBJ1-2, with D tentatively TRBD1 (5 bases). Germline lookup yields CDR1 MNHEY and CDR2 SMNVEV (reference sequence). V shed 7 bases and J shed 8 bases, with 11 bases lying between them. The CDR3 length is 11 residues. This CDR3 is CASMTERGYTF. The CDR3 DNA is TGTGCCAGCATGACAGAAAGGGGCTACACCTTC.

V usage is TRBV2 and J usage is TRBJ2-3, with 10 positions matching TRBD1. This CDR3 is 13 amino acids long. J was trimmed by 3 bases and V by 11 bases; bases with no gene match: 5. Germline V gene data show CDR1 as SNHLY and CDR2 as FYNNEI. CDR3 sequence reads: CAGRDRGTDTQYF. The CDR3 DNA reads as TGTGCCGGCCGGGACAGGGGTACAGATACGCAGTATTTT.

V usage is TRBV7-9 and J usage is TRBJ2-5, with 13 bases fitting TRBD2. Germline V gene lookup returns CDR1 SEHNR and CDR2 FQNEAQ (reference sequence). The CDR3 covers 16 residues. V shed 3 bases and J 1 base; nucleotides not matched to a gene: 2. The CDR3 coding sequence is TGTGCCAGCAGCTTTTGGACTAGCGGGGGCCAAGAGACCCAGTACTTC. This encodes CASSFWTSGGQETQYF.

The rearrangement uses TRBV7-9 and TRBJ1-2; TRBD1 might be the D (5 bases). The V gene lost 5 bases and the J gene lost 6 bases, with 22 bases spanning the gap. The length of the CDR3 is 16 residues. In germline, CDR1 is SEHNR, CDR2 FQNEAQ (reference sequence). The CDR3 DNA is TGTGCCAGCAGCGTCCTCAGGCGGGGGTCGGGAGATGGCTACACCTTC. Its translation: CASSVLRRGSGDGYTF.

The J gene is TRBJ2-5, the V gene TRBV5-4, with D possibly matching TRBD1 (6 bases). The CDR3 is made up of 13 amino acids. Trimming pared 6 bases from V and 5 bases from J, leaving 14 bases between. CDR1 SGHNT and CDR2 YYREEE come from the germline V gene (reference sequence). CDR3 DNA sequence: TGTGCCAGCACTGGAACAGGGTCGGAGACCCAGTACTTC. It encodes CASTGTGSETQYF. The variable domain in full, completed from reference TRBV5-4 and TRBJ2-5, reads ETGVTQSPTHLIKTRGQQVTLRCSSQSGHNTVSWYQQALGQGPQFIFQYYREEENGRGNFPPRFSGLQFPNYSSELNVNALELDDSALYLCASTGTGSETQYFGPGTRLLVL.

This chain links TRBV28 with TRBJ2-7; the match to TRBD1 covers 7 bases. This CDR3 has 13 amino acids. Per the germline V gene, CDR1 is MDHEN and CDR2 is SYDVKM. The ends lost 10 bases at V and 3 bases at J; junction bases unmatched: 9. The CDR3 sequence: CAIPQGVGYEQYF. Here the CDR3 DNA reads TGTGCCATCCCCCAGGGGGTAGGCTACGAGCAGTACTTC.

This clone was found once. J is TRBJ2-7 and V is TRBV7-2; 9 bases match TRBD1. The CDR3 is 13 residues long. The V gene end was trimmed by 8 bases and the J gene end by 3 bases; junction bases not matched to a gene: 5. CDR1 and CDR2 (germline): SGHTA, FQGNSA. CDR3 region: CASGQGKNYEQYF. The CDR3 coding sequence is TGTGCCAGCGGACAGGGGAAGAACTACGAGCAGTACTTC.

CDR3 residues: CASSVMQAFTDTQYF. CDR3 nucleotides: TGTGCCAGCAGTGTTATGCAAGCCTTCACAGATACGCAGTATTTT. V and J are TRBV2 and TRBJ2-3, with unresolved D. The CDR3 runs to 15 residues. Germline V gene data show CDR1 as SNHLY and CDR2 as FYNNEI. The V and J ends lost 4 bases and 2 bases respectively, with 13 bases between them.

This clone is a singleton in its sample. V and J are TRBV5-1 and TRBJ2-7; possible D gene TRBD2, 6 bases. The CDR3 loop spans 16 amino acids. With 0 bases removed from V and 3 bases from J, the gap between germline ends came to 16 bases. The germline V gene encodes CDR1 SGHRS and CDR2 YFSETQ. DNA for the CDR3: TGCGCCAGCAGCTTGGCCCCGAGCGGGCAGTACTACGAGCAGTACTTC. Protein product: CASSLAPSGQYYEQYF. The full variable domain, its missing parts supplied by reference TRBV5-1 and TRBJ2-7, is KAGVTQTPRYLIKTRGQQVTLSCSPISGHRSVSWYQQTPGQGLQFLFEYFSETQRNKGNFPGRFSGRQFSNSRSEMNVSTLELGDSALYLCASSLAPSGQYYEQYFGPGTRLTVT.

This clone was counted once. The gene calls are TRBV27 and TRBJ1-2; possibly TRBD1 for D (6 bases). Per germline, CDR1 MNHEY and CDR2 SMNVEV (reference sequence). Deletions cut 4 bases from V and 6 bases from J, with 15 bases between. The CDR3 has 14 amino acids. The DNA of the CDR3 is TGTGCCAGCAGTTCAATGGACAGCTTAAATGGCTACACCTTC. Encoded protein: CASSSMDSLNGYTF.